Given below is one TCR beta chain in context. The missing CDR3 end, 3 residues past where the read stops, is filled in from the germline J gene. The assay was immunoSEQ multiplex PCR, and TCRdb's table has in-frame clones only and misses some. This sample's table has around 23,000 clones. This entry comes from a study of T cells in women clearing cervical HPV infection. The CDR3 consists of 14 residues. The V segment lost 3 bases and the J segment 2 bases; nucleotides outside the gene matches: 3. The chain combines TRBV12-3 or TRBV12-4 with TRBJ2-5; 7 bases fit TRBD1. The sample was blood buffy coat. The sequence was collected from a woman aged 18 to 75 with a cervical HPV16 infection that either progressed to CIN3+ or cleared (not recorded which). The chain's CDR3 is CASSFGTEQETQYF. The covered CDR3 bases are TGTGCCAGCAGTTTTGGGACAGAACAAGAGACC.